The present T cell receptor (beta chain) was sequenced within a study of graft-versus-host responses after intestinal transplantation. Study-wide context: Anti-thymocyte globulin was used for induction in all recipients, who then took tacrolimus and steroids for two to four years. The study, taken as a whole, reports: Investigators detected GvH clones in recipient marrow, with some emerging earlier in ileum or blood.

TCRdb keeps only in-frame clones here, not all; method: immunoSEQ multiplex PCR. The table records more than 65,000 clones, approximately 96% of them present only once. A note on this clone: Its antigen is unknown.

The CDR3 loop spans 17 amino acids. Germline values: CDR1 MNHEY, CDR2 SMNVEV (reference sequence). Trimming at V came to 0 bases and at J to 0 bases, leaving 3 bases not matched to a gene. The sample here was unstimulated CD8+ T cells sorted from spleen or lymph node cells, taken before intestinal transplant. This rearrangement joins TRBV27 to TRBJ2-2, with 8 bases that match TRBD1. The clonotype originates from a human donor who received an intestinal transplant. The CDR3 protein is CASSLSMGQANTGELFF. The CDR3, as DNA: TGTGCCAGCAGTTTATCCATGGGACAGGCGAACACCGGGGAGCTGTTTTTT.